This TCR beta chain was captured in a study of neoadjuvant nivolumab and ipilimumab in lung cancer. Study results and limitations: Resected-tumor TCR richness correlated positively with pretherapy blood richness.

Concerning this clone: As yet, its antigen is unknown.

The V gene's germline CDR1 is SEHNR and CDR2 FQNEAQ (reference sequence). The V gene lost 1 base and the J gene lost 4 bases, with 19 bases spanning the gap. CDR3 length: 17 residues. Only in-frame clones appear in the TCRdb table, and some are missing; sequencing was by immunoSEQ multiplex PCR. The sample has some 5,000 clones; 91% are singletons. This material consisted of blood, taken after neoadjuvant nivolumab, alone or with ipilimumab, at or shortly before surgery. This receptor was obtained from an adult with non-small cell lung cancer. Some clones in this sample may be carry-over from other donors' samples. The chain is built from TRBV7-9 and TRBJ1-1; no reliable D call. CDR3: CASSLEADPNSFTEAFF. CDR3 coding DNA: TGTGCCAGCAGCTTAGAGGCGGACCCGAACTCTTTCACTGAAGCTTTCTTT.